What follows describes a single T cell receptor beta chain. No antigen is known for it. CDR1 SGDLS and CDR2 YYNGEE come from the germline V gene. V lost 0 bases, J lost 2 bases, and 8 bases lay in between. This CDR3 region has 15 residues. The data were taken from a study of CD8 T cells in ankylosing spondylitis. Each TCR beta library was made by quantitative 5'-RACE that incorporated molecular barcodes. TCRdb independently ran MiXCR on the 5' RACE reads; one entry per CDR3 protein. Here the sample spans a few hundred thousand distinct CDR3 sequences, about 17% being singletons. Study-wide results and caveats: A TCR beta motif made of fewer than 10 highly homologous variants seemed typical of ankylosing spondylitis blood. Peripheral blood held disease-linked clones only at relatively low frequency, and these were CD8+.

The chain is built from TRBV9 and TRBJ1-4; D gene uncertain. This sequence was found in a male donor with ankylosing spondylitis. Sample: blood, either unsorted or a sorted T cell fraction (not recorded which). CDR3 DNA: TGTGCCAGCAGCGTAGGGGTTGTGACTAATGAAAAACTGTTTTTT. Translation gives CASSVGVVTNEKLFF.